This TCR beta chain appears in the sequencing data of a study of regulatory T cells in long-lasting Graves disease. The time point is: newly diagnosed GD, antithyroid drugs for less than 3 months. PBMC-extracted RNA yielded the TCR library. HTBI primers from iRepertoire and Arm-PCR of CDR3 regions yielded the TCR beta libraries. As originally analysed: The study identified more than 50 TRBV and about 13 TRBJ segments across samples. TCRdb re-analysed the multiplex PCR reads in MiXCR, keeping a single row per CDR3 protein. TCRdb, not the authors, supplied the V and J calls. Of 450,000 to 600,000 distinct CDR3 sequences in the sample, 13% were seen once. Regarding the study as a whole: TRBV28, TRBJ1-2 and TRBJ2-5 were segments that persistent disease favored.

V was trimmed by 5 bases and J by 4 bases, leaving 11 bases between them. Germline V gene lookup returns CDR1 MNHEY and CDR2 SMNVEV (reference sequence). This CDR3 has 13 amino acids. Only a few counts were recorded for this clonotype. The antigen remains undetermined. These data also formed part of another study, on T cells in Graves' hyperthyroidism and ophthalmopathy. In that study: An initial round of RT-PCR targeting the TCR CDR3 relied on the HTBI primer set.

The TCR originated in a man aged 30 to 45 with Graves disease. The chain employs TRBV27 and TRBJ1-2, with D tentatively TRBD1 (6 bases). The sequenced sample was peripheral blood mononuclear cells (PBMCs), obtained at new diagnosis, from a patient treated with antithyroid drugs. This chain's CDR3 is CASSLGHSYGYTF. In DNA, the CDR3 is TGTGCCAGCAGTCTGGGACATTCCTATGGCTACACCTTC.